This T cell receptor (beta chain) was retrieved from a study of early T cells in non-severe SARS-CoV-2 infection. Turning to the study itself: Unsorted whole-blood RNA was sequenced in bulk, leaving chains unpaired. The study's findings and limits: VDJdb-based annotation leaned toward anti-spike CD8 responses and missed private and CD4 specificities.

The CDR3 totals 16 residues. Trimming left V 5 bases short and J 7 bases short, with 23 bases between. Looked up from germline, CDR1 is MGHDK and CDR2 is SYGVNS. Individual cDNA molecules were tagged with unique molecular identifiers, the study reported. TCRdb itself ran the 5' RACE reads through MiXCR, one entry per CDR3 protein. The data hold 65,000 to 75,000 distinct CDR3 sequences, with less than 15% observed a single time. Many counts were recorded for this clonotype. Its specificity is unknown. The specimen was whole blood. The chain combines TRBV25-1 with TRBJ1-2; tentative D call: TRBD1 (5 bases). The source of this sequence is an adult who was a healthcare worker with PCR-confirmed SARS-CoV-2 infection or an uninfected control (not recorded which). The CDR3 region is CASSPPGTGILGGYTF. The CDR3, as DNA: TGTGCCAGCAGTCCACCCGGGACGGGGATATTGGGTGGCTACACCTTC.